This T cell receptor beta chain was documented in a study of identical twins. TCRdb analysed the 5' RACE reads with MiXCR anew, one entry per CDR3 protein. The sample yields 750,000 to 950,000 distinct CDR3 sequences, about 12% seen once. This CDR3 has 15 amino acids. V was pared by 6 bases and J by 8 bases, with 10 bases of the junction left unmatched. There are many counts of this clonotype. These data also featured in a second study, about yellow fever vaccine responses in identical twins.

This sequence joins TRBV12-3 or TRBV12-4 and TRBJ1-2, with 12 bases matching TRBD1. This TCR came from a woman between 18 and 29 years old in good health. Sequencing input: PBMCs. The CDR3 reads CASSPGTGGSGGYTF. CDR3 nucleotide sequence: TGTGCCAGCAGCCCCGGGACAGGGGGCAGTGGGGGCTACACCTTC.